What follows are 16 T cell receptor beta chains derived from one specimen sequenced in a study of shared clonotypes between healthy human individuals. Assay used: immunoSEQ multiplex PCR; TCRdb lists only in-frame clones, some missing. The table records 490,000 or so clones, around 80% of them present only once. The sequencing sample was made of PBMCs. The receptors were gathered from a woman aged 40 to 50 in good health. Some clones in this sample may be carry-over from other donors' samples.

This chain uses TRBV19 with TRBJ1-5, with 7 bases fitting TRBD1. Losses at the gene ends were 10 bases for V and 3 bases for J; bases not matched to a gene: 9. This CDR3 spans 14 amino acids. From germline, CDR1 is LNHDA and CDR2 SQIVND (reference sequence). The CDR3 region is CATRQGATNQPQHF. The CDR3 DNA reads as TGTGCCACCAGACAGGGAGCCACCAATCAGCCCCAGCATTTT.

CDR3 in amino acids: CASTPSSGTANTEAFF. Written as DNA, the CDR3 is TGTGCCAGCACCCCATCGTCCGGGACAGCGAACACTGAAGCTTTCTTT. J is TRBJ1-1 and V is TRBV28; 7 bases are a match to TRBD1. V dropped 7 bases and J dropped 1; count of bases not matched to a gene: 12. The CDR3 loop spans 16 amino acids. The germline V gene has CDR1 MDHEN and CDR2 SYDVKM. The whole variable domain, filled in from reference TRBV28 and TRBJ1-1, reads DVKVTQSSRYLVKRTGEKVFLECVQDMDHENMFWYRQDPGLGLRLIYFSYDVKMKEKGDIPEGYSVSREKKERFSLILESASTNQTSMYLCASTPSSGTANTEAFFGQGTRLTVV.

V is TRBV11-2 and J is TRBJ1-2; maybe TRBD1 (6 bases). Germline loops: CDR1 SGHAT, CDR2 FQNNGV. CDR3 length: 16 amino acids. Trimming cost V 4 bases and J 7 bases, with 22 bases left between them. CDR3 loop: CASSSPQTGSRRGYTF. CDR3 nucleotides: TGTGCCAGCAGCTCCCCCCAGACAGGTTCACGACGTGGCTACACCTTC.

The CDR3 sequence: CASSQDGRGQPQHF. The CDR3 nucleotides are TGTGCCAGCAGCCAAGATGGGAGGGGACAGCCCCAGCATTTT. The chain links TRBV5-4 to TRBJ1-5; a possible D gene is TRBD1 (5 bases). This CDR3 comprises 14 residues. Deletions cut 4 bases from V and 7 bases from J, with 15 bases between. CDR1 and CDR2 (germline): SGHNT, YYREEE (reference sequence).

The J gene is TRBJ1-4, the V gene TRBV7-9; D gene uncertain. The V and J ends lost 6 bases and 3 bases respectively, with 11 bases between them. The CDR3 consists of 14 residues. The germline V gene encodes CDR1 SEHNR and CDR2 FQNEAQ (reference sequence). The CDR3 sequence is CASSFAGANEKLFF. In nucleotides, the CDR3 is TGTGCCAGCAGTTTCGCCGGTGCTAATGAAAAACTGTTTTTT. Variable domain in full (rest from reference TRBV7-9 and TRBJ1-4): DTGVSQNPRHKITKRGQNVTFRCDPISEHNRLYWYRQTLGQGPEFLTYFQNEAQLEKSRLLSDRFSAERPKGSFSTLEIQRTEQGDSAMYLCASSFAGANEKLFFGSGTQLSVL.

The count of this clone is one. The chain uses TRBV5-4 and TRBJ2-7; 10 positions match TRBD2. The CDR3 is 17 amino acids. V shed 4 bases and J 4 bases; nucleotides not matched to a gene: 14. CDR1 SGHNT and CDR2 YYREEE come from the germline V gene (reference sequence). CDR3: CASSAGGSGRAIYEQYF. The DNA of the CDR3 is TGTGCCAGCAGCGCTGGGGGCAGCGGGAGGGCCATATACGAGCAGTACTTC.

CDR3 amino acids: CASSTGPSRQETQYF. The DNA for the CDR3 is TGTGCCAGCAGCACCGGTCCCTCGCGCCAAGAGACCCAGTACTTC. This rearrangement joins TRBV7-6 to TRBJ2-5, with unresolved D. Germline V gene sequence: CDR1 SGHVS, CDR2 FNYEAQ. This CDR3 region has 15 residues. Trimming shortened V by 5 bases and J by 1 base, and 14 bases separated the two germline ends.

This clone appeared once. CDR3 bases: TGTGCCAGCAGTGAAGAGGTCAGGGCCCCTTACCAGCCCCAGCATTTT. The encoded protein is CASSEEVRAPYQPQHF. The gene calls are TRBV6-1 and TRBJ1-5, with a weak D call TRBD1 (5 bases). In germline, CDR1 is MNHNS, CDR2 SASEGT. The V end was cut by 1 base, the J end by 7 bases, with 17 bases between. The CDR3 runs 16 residues.

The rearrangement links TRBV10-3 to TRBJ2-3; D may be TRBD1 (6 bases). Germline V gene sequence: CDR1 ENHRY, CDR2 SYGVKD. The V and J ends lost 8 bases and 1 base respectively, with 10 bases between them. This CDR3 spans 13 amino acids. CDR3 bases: TGTGCCATCGGGGACAAACGCACAGATACGCAGTATTTT. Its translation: CAIGDKRTDTQYF.

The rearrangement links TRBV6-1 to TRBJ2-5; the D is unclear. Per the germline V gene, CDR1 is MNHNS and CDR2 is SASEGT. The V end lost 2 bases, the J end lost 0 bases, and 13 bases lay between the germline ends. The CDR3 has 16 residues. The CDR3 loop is CASSEIKSEYQETQYF. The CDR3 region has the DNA TGTGCCAGCAGTGAAATCAAGTCAGAGTACCAAGAGACCCAGTACTTC.

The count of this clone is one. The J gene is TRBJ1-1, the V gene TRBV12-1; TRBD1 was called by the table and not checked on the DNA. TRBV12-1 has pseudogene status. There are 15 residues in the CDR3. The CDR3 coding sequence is TGTGCCAGCAGCGCCGGACAGGCCCGGAACACTGAAGCTTTCTTT. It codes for CASSAGQARNTEAFF.

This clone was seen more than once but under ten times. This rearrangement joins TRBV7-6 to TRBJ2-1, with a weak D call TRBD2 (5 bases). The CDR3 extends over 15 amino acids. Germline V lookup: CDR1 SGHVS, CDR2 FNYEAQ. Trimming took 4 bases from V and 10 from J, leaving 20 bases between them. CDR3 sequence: CASSSDGGPGGEQFF. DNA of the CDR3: TGTGCCAGCAGCTCTGACGGAGGACCCGGCGGGGAGCAGTTCTTC. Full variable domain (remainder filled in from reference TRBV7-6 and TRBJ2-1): GAGVSQSPRYKVTKRGQDVALRCDPISGHVSLYWYRQALGQGPEFLTYFNYEAQQDKSGLPNDRFSAERPEGSISTLTIQRTEQRDSAMYRCASSSDGGPGGEQFFGPGTRLTVL.

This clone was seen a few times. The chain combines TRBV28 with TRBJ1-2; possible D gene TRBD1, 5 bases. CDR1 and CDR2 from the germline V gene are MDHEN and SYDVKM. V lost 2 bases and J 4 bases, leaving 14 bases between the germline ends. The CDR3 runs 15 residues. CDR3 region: CASSLRSGTSYGYTF. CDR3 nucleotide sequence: TGTGCCAGCAGTTTAAGGTCTGGGACCTCCTATGGCTACACCTTC.

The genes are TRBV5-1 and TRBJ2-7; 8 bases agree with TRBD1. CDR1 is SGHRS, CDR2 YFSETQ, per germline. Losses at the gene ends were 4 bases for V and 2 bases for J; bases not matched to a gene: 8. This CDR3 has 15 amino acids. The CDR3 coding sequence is TGCGCCAGCAGCACAGAGACAGGGGTGACCTACGAGCAGTACTTC. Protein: CASSTETGVTYEQYF.

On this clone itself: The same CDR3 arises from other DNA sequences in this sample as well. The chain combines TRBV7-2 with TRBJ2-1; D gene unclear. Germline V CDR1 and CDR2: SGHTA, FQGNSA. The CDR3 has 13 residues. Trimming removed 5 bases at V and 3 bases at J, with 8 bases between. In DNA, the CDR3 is TGTGCCAGCAGCCTTGCTCTCTACAATGAGCAGTTCTTC. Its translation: CASSLALYNEQFF. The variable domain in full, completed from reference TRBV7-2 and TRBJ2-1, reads GAGVSQSPSNKVTEKGKDVELRCDPISGHTALYWYRQSLGQGLEFLIYFQGNSAPDKSGLPSDRFSAERTGGSVSTLTIQRTQQEDSAVYLCASSLALYNEQFFGPGTRLTVL.

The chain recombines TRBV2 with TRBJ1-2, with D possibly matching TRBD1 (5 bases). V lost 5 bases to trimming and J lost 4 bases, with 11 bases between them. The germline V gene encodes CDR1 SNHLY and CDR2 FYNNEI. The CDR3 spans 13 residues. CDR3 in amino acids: CASSPGFSYGYTF. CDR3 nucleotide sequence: TGTGCCAGCAGTCCAGGGTTTAGCTATGGCTACACCTTC.